What follows are 5 T cell receptor beta chains derived from one specimen sequenced in a study of cytomegalovirus exposure and HLA in healthy donors (dated by TCRdb to the late 2010s). Library construction relied on the immunoSEQ multiplex PCR assay. A mixture of 60 forward primers for TCR Vbeta segments and 13 reverse primers for TCR Jbeta segments was used in the multiplex PCR. TCRdb took this table from immuneACCESS and kept in-frame rearrangements with V and J called. Such tables lack part of the clones; where checked against another copy, unresolved V genes explain under half of the gap, and the rest is unexplained. The sample table shows 100,000 to 150,000 clones, and 70% to 85% are seen once. Roughly 13% of the sample is held by the ten biggest clonotypes. The material sequenced was PBMCs. The source is a woman between 35 and 50 years old in good health and CMV-seropositive.

There are a few counts of this clone. The rearrangement links TRBV4-1 to TRBJ1-6; D is unresolved. Germline V lookup: CDR1 MGHRA, CDR2 YSYEKL. The CDR3 is 13 amino acids. Trimming removed 0 bases from V and 10 bases from J, with 7 bases in between. DNA for the CDR3: TGCGCCAGCAGCCAAGATAGACACTCACCCCTCCACTTT. This codes for CASSQDRHSPLHF.

The rearrangement links TRBV4-1 to TRBJ2-7; TRBD2 might be the D (5 bases). Trimming removed 4 bases at V and 3 bases at J, with 13 bases between. This CDR3 is 14 amino acids long. The germline V gene has CDR1 MGHRA and CDR2 YSYEKL. The CDR3 coding sequence is TGCGCCAGCAGCCGAGCGGACGGAATCTACGAGCAGTACTTC. Protein: CASSRADGIYEQYF.

V and J are TRBV6-1 and TRBJ2-7; D is uncertain. CDR1 is MNHNS, CDR2 SASEGT, per germline. The ends were cut back, 2 bases at V and 0 bases at J, with 14 bases in the middle. The CDR3 spans 16 residues. The CDR3 spells CASSESPRYSSYEQYF. As DNA, the CDR3 is TGTGCCAGCAGTGAATCGCCGAGATATAGCTCCTACGAGCAGTACTTC.

The rearrangement joins TRBV7-2 to TRBJ2-1, with D possibly TRBD2 on 5 matching bases. The CDR3 totals 15 residues. Germline loops: CDR1 SGHTA, CDR2 FQGNSA. V lost 5 bases and J lost 7, with 18 bases in between. CDR3 amino acids: CASSVDSFPGNEQFF. CDR3 nucleotide sequence: TGTGCCAGCAGCGTGGACTCGTTCCCTGGTAATGAGCAGTTCTTC.

The V call is TRBV7-9, the J call TRBJ1-5; TRBD1 matches 7 bases. This CDR3 has 16 residues. Germline V gene data show CDR1 as SEHNR and CDR2 as FQNEAQ (reference sequence). The DNA of the CDR3 is TGTGCAAGCCTGGCCGGGATACAGGGGAGCAATCAGCCCCAGCATTTT. Its protein product is CASLAGIQGSNQPQHF.